These 10 T cell receptor beta chains were all obtained from the same sample, sequenced in a study of blood T cell repertoires in COVID-19. Measured with immunoSEQ multiplex PCR; TCRdb has only the in-frame clones, and not every one. Of around 180,000 clones listed, 70% to 85% are singletons. Sample: peripheral blood. The source of these receptors is a man aged 80 or over with COVID-19, enrolled during active disease.

This chain links TRBV5-4 with TRBJ2-2; a weak D match, TRBD2 (7 bases). CDR1 SGHNT and CDR2 YYREEE come from the germline V gene (reference sequence). V was trimmed by 0 bases and J by 4 bases, leaving 16 bases between them. The CDR3 runs to 17 residues. CDR3 loop: CASSLEGGPSATGELFF. CDR3 bases: TGTGCCAGCAGCTTGGAGGGGGGGCCATCGGCCACCGGGGAGCTGTTTTTT.

This clone was found once. This rearrangement joins TRBV6-5 to TRBJ2-2; D possibly corresponds to TRBD1 (6 bases). Looked up from germline, CDR1 is MNHEY and CDR2 is SVGAGI. The V gene lost 5 bases and the J gene lost 6 bases, with 10 bases spanning the gap. This CDR3 spans 13 amino acids. CDR3 coding DNA: TGTGCCAGCAGTCCACAGGGTTCCGGGGAGCTGTTTTTT. It specifies CASSPQGSGELFF.

This chain uses TRBV29-1 with TRBJ2-3; TRBD2 aligns across 7 bases. CDR3 length: 15 residues. The germline gives CDR1 SQVTM, CDR2 ANQGSEA. V was pared by 4 bases and J by 4 bases, with 11 bases of the junction left unmatched. The CDR3 loop is CSVGEGLGGPDTQYF. The CDR3 nucleotides are TGCAGCGTTGGGGAGGGACTGGGGGGACCAGATACGCAGTATTTT.

The chain recombines TRBV6-5 with TRBJ2-5, with 7 bases lining up with TRBD2. V was pared by 6 bases and J by 5 bases, with 3 bases of the junction left unmatched. This CDR3 is 12 amino acids long. CDR1 is MNHEY, CDR2 SVGAGI, per germline. CDR3 DNA sequence: TGTGCCAGCAGAACGACTAGCGAGACCCAGTACTTC. Translating it yields CASRTTSETQYF.

This clone was seen only once. V gene TRBV7-9 combines with J gene TRBJ2-5; no firm D call. Per the germline V gene, CDR1 is SEHNR and CDR2 is FQNEAQ (reference sequence). CDR3 length equals 14 residues. Trimming took off 8 bases at V and 0 bases at J, with 13 bases between the two ends. For the CDR3, the DNA is TGTGCCAGCGGTGGCACTAAGTACCAAGAGACCCAGTACTTC. Translating it yields CASGGTKYQETQYF.

The chain has TRBV9 and TRBJ2-3; 8 bases are shared with TRBD2. This CDR3 is 16 amino acids long. V trimming: 0 bases; J trimming: 1 base; junction bases outside the gene matches: 4. Germline assignment: CDR1 SGDLS and CDR2 YYNGEE. In DNA, the CDR3 is TGTGCCAGCAGCGTAGCAAGCGGGGGCCGCACAGATACGCAGTATTTT. Protein: CASSVASGGRTDTQYF.

The chain combines TRBV18 with TRBJ1-5; 7 bases align to TRBD1. CDR1 and CDR2 (germline): KGHSH, LQKENI. With 3 bases clipped from V and 11 bases from J, the junction kept 10 bases outside the gene matches. The CDR3 consists of 14 residues. The DNA of the CDR3 is TGTGCCAGCTCACCCCAGGGGGGTATCATGGCCCAGCATTTT. As protein: CASSPQGGIMAQHF.

The chain is built from TRBV27 and TRBJ1-1; 8 bases fit TRBD1. Germline loops: CDR1 MNHEY, CDR2 SMNVEV (reference sequence). J was trimmed by 2 bases and V by 5 bases; bases with no gene match: 16. CDR3 length: 18 amino acids. The CDR3 loop reads CASSITRTGGVPNTEAFF. CDR3 coding DNA: TGTGCCAGCAGTATCACCCGCACAGGGGGGGTTCCAAACACTGAAGCTTTCTTT.

This clone has only a few counts. The rearrangement uses TRBV3-1 (or the pseudogene TRBV3-2) and TRBJ1-1; 8 nucleotides align to TRBD1. The CDR3 sequence is 15 residues long. V was pared by 3 bases and J by 8 bases, with 11 bases of the junction left unmatched. The germline V gene has CDR1 LGHDT and CDR2 YNNKEL (reference sequence). The CDR3 nucleotides read TGTGCCAGCAGCCATGAGCTAGGGACAGGCCAAGAAGCTTTCTTT. It yields the protein CASSHELGTGQEAFF.

This chain uses TRBV19 with TRBJ2-1; 7 positions agree with TRBD1. The CDR3 runs 14 residues. Germline loops: CDR1 LNHDA, CDR2 SQIVND (reference sequence). With V trimmed by 5 bases and J by 7 bases, 8 bases remained unmatched. CDR3 residues: CASSDRDGSNEQFF. DNA of the CDR3: TGTGCCAGTAGTGACAGGGATGGTTCTAATGAGCAGTTCTTC.